These T cell receptor beta chains were read from a single sample in a study of blood T cell repertoires in COVID-19. TCRdb keeps only in-frame clones here, not all; method: immunoSEQ multiplex PCR. The sample shows about 90,000 clones, approximately 81% of them seen only once. The specimen was peripheral blood. The receptors come from a man older than 75 with active or convalescent COVID-19. CDR3s include the opening cysteine and the closing phenylalanine or tryptophan. A D gene is named only where the DNA matches it firmly. Only some rows state a clone size, as once, few, many or a class for expanded clones.

J	V	D	size	CDR3	DNA
TRBJ2-6	TRBV6-4	NA	NA	CASAPEGAGANVLTF	TGTGCCAGCGCCCCCGAGGGGGCTGGGGCCAACGTCCTGACTTTC
TRBJ1-5	TRBV10-3	TRBD1	once	CAISAEGARQPQHF	TGTGCCATCAGTGCGGAGGGGGCGCGGCAGCCCCAGCATTTT
TRBJ1-2	TRBV5-1	NA	NA	CASSFLQGPSYGYTF	TGCGCCAGCAGCTTCTTACAGGGTCCCAGCTATGGCTACACCTTC
TRBJ2-3	TRBV6-6	NA	NA	CASSYSQDTQYF	TGTGCCAGCAGTTACTCGCAGGATACGCAGTATTTT
TRBJ1-6	TRBV4-1	TRBD1	NA	CASRLDRGSLNSPLHF	TGCGCCAGCAGACTGGACAGGGGGTCGTTAAATTCACCCCTCCACTTT
TRBJ2-3	TRBV4-1	NA	NA	CASSLHGEDTQYF	TGCGCCAGCAGTCTACACGGGGAAGATACGCAGTATTTT
TRBJ2-3	TRBV7-2	TRBD2	NA	CASRPGGPTDTQYF	TGTGCCAGCAGACCGGGGGGGCCCACAGATACGCAGTATTTT
TRBJ2-5	TRBV7-9	TRBD2	NA	CASSPAGGSGGALIETQYF	TGTGCCAGCAGCCCCGCCGGGGGTTCGGGGGGGGCTCTGATAGAGACCCAGTACTTC
TRBJ1-5	TRBV7-2	NA	NA	CASSEQGGNQPQHF	TGTGCCAGCAGCGAACAGGGCGGCAATCAGCCCCAGCATTTT
TRBJ1-4	TRBV5-4	NA	NA	CASSFTTGYDEKLFF	TGTGCCAGCAGCTTCACTACAGGGTATGATGAAAAACTGTTTTTT
TRBJ1-6	TRBV7-2	NA	NA	CASSLNSGGNSPLHF	TGTGCCAGCAGCTTGAACTCTGGAGGGAATTCACCCCTCCACTTT
TRBJ2-2	TRBV4-2	NA	NA	CASSQVPAGRGRPGELFF	TGTGCCAGCAGCCAAGTCCCGGCAGGGAGGGGGAGGCCCGGGGAGCTGTTTTTT
TRBJ1-2	TRBV2	TRBD1	NA	CASRGDRAYGYTF	TGTGCCAGCAGGGGGGACAGGGCCTATGGCTACACCTTC
TRBJ1-1	TRBV14	NA	NA	CASSRTANTEAFF	TGTGCCAGCAGCCGGACAGCGAACACTGAAGCTTTCTTT
TRBJ2-5	TRBV7-2	NA	NA	CASGLTPIETQYF	TGTGCCAGCGGCCTCACCCCAATAGAGACCCAGTACTTC
TRBJ1-3	TRBV6-5	TRBD1	NA	CASSSDREPGNTIYF	TGTGCCAGCAGCTCTGACAGGGAACCTGGAAACACCATATATTTT
TRBJ2-1	TRBV7-8	TRBD1	NA	CASSKGTGYNEQFF	TGTGCCAGCAGCAAAGGGACAGGGTACAATGAGCAGTTCTTC
TRBJ1-6	TRBV7-6	NA	few	CASSSKQGGVTSPLHF	TGTGCCAGCAGCTCGAAACAGGGAGGGGTGACTTCACCCCTCCACTTT
TRBJ1-2	TRBV5-4	NA	NA	CASSLLGAHGYTF	TGTGCCAGCAGCTTGTTGGGGGCCCATGGCTACACCTTC
TRBJ1-1	TRBV12-3/TRBV12-4	TRBD1	NA	CASRPRGRTEAFF	TGTGCCAGCAGGCCCAGGGGGCGGACTGAAGCTTTCTTT
TRBJ1-4	TRBV3-1/TRBV3-2	TRBD1	few	CASSHGDREIEKLFF	TGTGCCAGCAGCCACGGGGACAGGGAGATTGAAAAACTGTTTTTT
TRBJ2-2	TRBV3-1/TRBV3-2	NA	NA	CASSHRGPNTGELFF	TGTGCCAGCAGCCACAGGGGCCCCAACACCGGGGAGCTGTTTTTT
TRBJ2-3	TRBV7-7	TRBD1	NA	CASSRVTQGQKRVRDTQYF	TGTGCTAGCAGCCGGGTTACCCAGGGACAGAAAAGGGTGAGAGATACGCAGTATTTT